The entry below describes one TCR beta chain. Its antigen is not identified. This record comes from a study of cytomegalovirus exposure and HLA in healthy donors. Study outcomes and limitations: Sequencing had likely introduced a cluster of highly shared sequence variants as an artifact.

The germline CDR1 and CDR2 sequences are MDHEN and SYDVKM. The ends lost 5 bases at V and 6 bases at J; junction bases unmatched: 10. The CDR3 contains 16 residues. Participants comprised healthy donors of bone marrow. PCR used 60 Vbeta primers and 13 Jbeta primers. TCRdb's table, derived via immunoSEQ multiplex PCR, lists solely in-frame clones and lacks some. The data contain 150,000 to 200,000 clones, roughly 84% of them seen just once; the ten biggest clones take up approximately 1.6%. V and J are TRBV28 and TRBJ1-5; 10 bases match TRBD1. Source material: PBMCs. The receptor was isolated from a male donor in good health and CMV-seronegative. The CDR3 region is CASSIYWTGGSQPQHF. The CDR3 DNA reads TGTGCCAGCAGTATCTACTGGACAGGGGGGAGTCAGCCCCAGCATTTT.